The T cell receptor (beta chain) under discussion was sequenced for a study of cytomegalovirus exposure and HLA in healthy donors. Study-wide results and limits: Reportedly, TCR beta sequences accurately predicted HLA-A and HLA-B alleles in most subjects. Later analysis identified a missense DCLRE1C variant that was linked to TCR beta V- and J-gene trimming. According to an earlier analysis, most TCR beta V segments yielded productive rearrangements about 87% or about 30% of the time. Investigators reported 150 to 200 TCR beta chains as tied to cytomegalovirus.

Vbeta (60) and Jbeta (13) primers were used in the PCR. The assay was immunoSEQ multiplex PCR, and TCRdb's table has in-frame clones only and misses some. The repertoire holds 170,000 or so clones, with around 77% as singletons. A note on this clone: The antigen is unknown.

Germline values: CDR1 SGHRS, CDR2 YFSETQ. V lost 3 bases to trimming and J lost 0 bases, with 9 bases between them. There are 15 residues in the CDR3. The chain carries TRBV5-1 and TRBJ2-2, with unresolved D. The sequenced material came from PBMCs. This receptor was identified in a man aged 55 to 70 in good health and CMV-seronegative. In nucleotides, the CDR3 is TGCGCCAGCAGCTCGATTACAGCGAACACCGGGGAGCTGTTTTTT. Its translation: CASSSITANTGELFF.